These 3 T cell receptor beta chains share one sample of origin, sequenced in a study of T cell responses to AZD1222 COVID-19 vaccine (dated by TCRdb to about 2021). Preparation of the library involved the immunoSEQ multiplex PCR assay. TCRdb obtained this table from immuneACCESS and retained in-frame rearrangements with V and J assigned. These tables miss some clones; where compared with another copy, unresolved V genes account for less than half of the shortfall, and the remainder is unexplained. The sample contains approximately 130,000 clones, about nine tenths of them found a single time. Of the sample, about 9.9% falls within the top ten clones. The sample's time point label, decoded: about 28 days (+/-7) after the second vaccine dose. This specimen was peripheral blood, taken 28 days after the second AZD1222 dose. Receptors were obtained from an adult who received the AZD1222 COVID-19 vaccine.

The rearrangement links TRBV6-6 to TRBJ1-6; no clear D gene. This CDR3 is 16 amino acids long. With 0 bases removed from V and 4 bases from J, the gap between germline ends came to 10 bases. Germline V CDR1 and CDR2: MNHNY, SVGAGI (reference sequence). The CDR3 sequence is CASSYSSIQYNSPLHF. For the CDR3, the DNA is TGTGCCAGCAGTTACTCATCGATACAATATAATTCACCCCTCCACTTT.

The V call is TRBV11-2, the J call TRBJ2-1, with 12 bases lining up with TRBD2. With 0 bases clipped from V and 9 bases from J, the junction kept 6 bases outside the gene matches. The CDR3 is 16 amino acids. From germline, CDR1 is SGHAT and CDR2 FQNNGV. CDR3 region: CASSLDLAGGVREQFF. CDR3 coding DNA: TGTGCCAGCAGCTTAGACCTAGCGGGAGGGGTCCGTGAGCAGTTCTTC.

The chain employs TRBV12-3 or TRBV12-4 and TRBJ2-5; a weak D match, TRBD2 (6 bases). Trimming pared 1 base from V and 4 bases from J, leaving 7 bases between. CDR3 length: 13 residues. This CDR3 is CASSLGRGETQYF. CDR3 sequence (DNA): TGTGCCAGCAGTTTAGGGCGGGGAGAGACCCAGTACTTC.